This T cell receptor (beta chain) was found in a study of T cells in Graves' hyperthyroidism and ophthalmopathy. Across the study: Peripheral blood was acquired at first diagnosis, ahead of any therapy whatsoever. Study-level points and caveats: Ophthalmopathy and stable hyperthyroidism were told apart by a 13 V-J model. Among thyroid clonotypes expanded above 0.001, most also appeared in blood.

Uncontrolled infections, other autoimmune diseases, pregnancy or lactation led to exclusion of patients. CDR1 and CDR2 (germline): DFQATT, SNEGSKA (reference sequence). Between the trimmed V and J ends, which lost 0 bases and 0 bases, there was a span of 8 bases. This CDR3 contains 14 residues. Amplified TCR beta CDR3 regions derived from RNA transcripts. The HTBI primer set was used in a first-round RT-PCR of the TCR CDR3. Each CDR3 protein is one row after TCRdb ran MiXCR on the multiplex PCR reads. The sample includes around 620,000 distinct CDR3 sequences, roughly 17% of them seen just once. This clonotype has only a few counts. Antigen: not known.

The TCR sequence derives from a woman in her 30s with Graves' hyperthyroidism. What was sequenced was blood. The chain joins TRBV20-1 to TRBJ1-1, with D unclear. The CDR3 coding sequence is TGCAGTGCTAGAGAGCGGCGGTTGAACACTGAAGCTTTCTTT. Translated, it gives CSARERRLNTEAFF.